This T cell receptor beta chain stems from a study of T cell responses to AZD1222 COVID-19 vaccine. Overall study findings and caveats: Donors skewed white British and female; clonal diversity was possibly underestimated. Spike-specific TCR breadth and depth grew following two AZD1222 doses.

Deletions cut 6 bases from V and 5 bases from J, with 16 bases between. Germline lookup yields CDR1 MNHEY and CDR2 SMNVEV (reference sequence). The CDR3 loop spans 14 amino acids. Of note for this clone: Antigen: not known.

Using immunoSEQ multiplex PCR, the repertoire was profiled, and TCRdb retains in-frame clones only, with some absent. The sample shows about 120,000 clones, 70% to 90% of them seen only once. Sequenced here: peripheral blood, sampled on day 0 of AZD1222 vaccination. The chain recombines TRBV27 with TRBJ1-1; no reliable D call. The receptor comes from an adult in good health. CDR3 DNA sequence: TGTGCCAGCAGAAAGGGCGTTGGCAATACTGAAGCTTTCTTT. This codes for CASRKGVGNTEAFF.